Presented here are 4 T cell receptor beta chains from one specimen sequenced in a study of blood T cell repertoires in COVID-19. The table came from immunoSEQ multiplex PCR; TCRdb's copy has only in-frame clones and leaves some out. The sample contains about 280,000 clones, roughly 85% of which appear only once. Sequencing input: PBMCs or T cells enriched from blood (not recorded which). These receptor sequences come from a man in his forties or fifties who had been exposed to COVID-19.

CDR3 DNA sequence: TGTGCCACCAGTGATCCCGGGTCTAACAAAGCTTTCTTT. This sequence encodes CATSDPGSNKAFF. V and J are TRBV24-1 and TRBJ1-1; D unclear. The CDR3 covers 13 residues. V was clipped by 3 bases and J by 9 bases, with 13 bases between them. CDR1 and CDR2 (germline): KGHDR, SFDVKD.

The rearrangement uses TRBV27 and TRBJ1-1; 9 bases fit TRBD1. V was pared by 3 bases and J by 8 bases, with 7 bases of the junction left unmatched. Looked up from germline, CDR1 is MNHEY and CDR2 is SMNVEV (reference sequence). The CDR3 is 14 residues long. CDR3 bases: TGTGCCAGCAGTTTGAGGACAGGGGTCGCCGAAGCTTTCTTT. Translating gives CASSLRTGVAEAFF.

This sequence joins TRBV10-2 and TRBJ2-5, with D perhaps TRBD2 (5 bases). The CDR3 runs 13 residues. Looked up from germline, CDR1 is WSHSY and CDR2 is SAAADI. Trimming removed 0 bases at V and 7 bases at J, with 9 bases between. CDR3 sequence (DNA): TGCGCCAGCAGTGAGTCTCGGGCGGGGACCCAGTACTTC. Its translation: CASSESRAGTQYF.

The chain recombines TRBV4-1 with TRBJ1-2; 10 bases map to TRBD1. CDR1 and CDR2 from the germline V gene are MGHRA and YSYEKL. The CDR3 length is 15 residues. With V trimmed by 1 base and J by 6 bases, 5 bases remained unmatched. CDR3 nucleotides: TGCGCCAGCAGCCAAGGAGACAGGGGGCTTGATGGCTACACCTTC. Protein: CASSQGDRGLDGYTF.